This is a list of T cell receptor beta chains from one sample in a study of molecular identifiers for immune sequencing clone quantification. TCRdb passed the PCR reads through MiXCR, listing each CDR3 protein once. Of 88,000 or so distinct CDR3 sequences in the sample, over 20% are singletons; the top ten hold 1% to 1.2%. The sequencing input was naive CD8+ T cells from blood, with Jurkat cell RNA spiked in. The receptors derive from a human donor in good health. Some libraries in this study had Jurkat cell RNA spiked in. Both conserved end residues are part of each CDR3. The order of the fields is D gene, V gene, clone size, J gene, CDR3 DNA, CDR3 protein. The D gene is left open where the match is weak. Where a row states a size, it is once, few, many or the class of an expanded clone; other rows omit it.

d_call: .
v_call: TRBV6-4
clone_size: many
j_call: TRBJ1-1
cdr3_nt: TGTGCCAGCAGTGAACGGGGGGTTGAAGCTTTCTTT
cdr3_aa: CASSERGVEAFF

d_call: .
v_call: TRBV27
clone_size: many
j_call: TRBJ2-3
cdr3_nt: TGTGCCAGCAGTTTATCGGCGGTAATATACACAGATACGCAGTATTTT
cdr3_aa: CASSLSAVIYTDTQYF

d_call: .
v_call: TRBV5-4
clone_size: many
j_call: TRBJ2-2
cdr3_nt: TGTGCCAGCAGCTTGGAGGTGGCTAACACCGGGGAGCTGTTTTTT
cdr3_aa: CASSLEVANTGELFF

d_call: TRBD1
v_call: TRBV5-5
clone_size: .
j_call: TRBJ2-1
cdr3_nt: TGTGCCAGCAGCCTAGGACAGGGTCACAATGAGCAGTTCTTC
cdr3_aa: CASSLGQGHNEQFF

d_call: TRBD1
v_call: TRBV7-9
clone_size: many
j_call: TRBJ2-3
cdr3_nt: TGTGCCAGCAGCCCTAACCTCCGGGACAGACGGGGACGCACAGATACGCAGTATTTT
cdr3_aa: CASSPNLRDRRGRTDTQYF

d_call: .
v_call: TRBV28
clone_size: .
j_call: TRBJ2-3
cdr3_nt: TGTGCCAGCAGCTGGGGGGGGCTGGTAGATACGCAGTATTTT
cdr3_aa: CASSWGGLVDTQYF

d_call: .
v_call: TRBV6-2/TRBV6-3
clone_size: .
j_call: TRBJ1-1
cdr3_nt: TGTGCCAGCAGTTGGGACATGCGGAACACTGAAGCTTTCTTT
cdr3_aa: CASSWDMRNTEAFF

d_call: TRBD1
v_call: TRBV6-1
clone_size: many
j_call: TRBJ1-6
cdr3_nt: TGTGCCAGCAGTGTCGGGACAGGGCCCGTTGGTGTCCACTTT
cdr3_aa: CASSVGTGPVGVHF

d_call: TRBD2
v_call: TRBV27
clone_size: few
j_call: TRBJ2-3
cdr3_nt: TGTGCCAGCAGTTCTATTGCCCCGGGGGGGGCCAGCACAGATACGCAGTATTTT
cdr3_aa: CASSSIAPGGASTDTQYF

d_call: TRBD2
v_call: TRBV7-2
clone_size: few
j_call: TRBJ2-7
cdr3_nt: TGTGCCAGCAGCTCAGGACAAGCGGGACCCTTCTACGAGCAGTACTTC
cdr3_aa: CASSSGQAGPFYEQYF

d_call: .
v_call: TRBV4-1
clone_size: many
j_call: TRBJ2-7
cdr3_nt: TGCGCCAGCAGCCATGGCGGGACTTGGATTGCTGAGCAGTACTTC
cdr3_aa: CASSHGGTWIAEQYF

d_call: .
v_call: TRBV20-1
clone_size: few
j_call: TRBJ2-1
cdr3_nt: TGCAGTATTAAAGCGGGTCGCTCCTACAATGAGCAGTTCTTC
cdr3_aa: CSIKAGRSYNEQFF

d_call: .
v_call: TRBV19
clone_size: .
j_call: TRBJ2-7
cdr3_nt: TGTGCCAGTAGTCCCATCGGAGGGTACGAGCAGTACTTC
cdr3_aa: CASSPIGGYEQYF

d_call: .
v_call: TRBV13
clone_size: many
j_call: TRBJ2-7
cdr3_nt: TGTGCCAGCAGTTTTGGAGGCTCCTACGAGCAGTACTTC
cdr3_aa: CASSFGGSYEQYF

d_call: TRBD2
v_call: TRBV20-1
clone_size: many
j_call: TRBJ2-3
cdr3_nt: TGCAGTGCTAGAGTCGTTGCGGGAGGGCTGGTCACAGATACGCAGTATTTT
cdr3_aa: CSARVVAGGLVTDTQYF

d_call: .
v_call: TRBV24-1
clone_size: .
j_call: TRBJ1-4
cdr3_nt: TGTGCCACCAGTGACTCAGAGGTAAAACTGTTTTTT
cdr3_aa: CATSDSEVKLFF

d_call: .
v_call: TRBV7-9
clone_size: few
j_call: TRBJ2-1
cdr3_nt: TGTGCCAGCAGCTTAGCAGGAGCTCCGAATGAGCAGTTCTTC
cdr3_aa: CASSLAGAPNEQFF

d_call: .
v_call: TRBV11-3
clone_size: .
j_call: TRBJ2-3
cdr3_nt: TGTGCCAGCTGCCCGCCGGTAGAAGATACGCAGTATTTT
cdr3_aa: CASCPPVEDTQYF

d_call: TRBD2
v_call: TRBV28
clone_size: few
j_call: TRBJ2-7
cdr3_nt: TGTGCCAGCAGTTTGACTAGCGGGGGCTACGAGCAGTACTTC
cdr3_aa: CASSLTSGGYEQYF

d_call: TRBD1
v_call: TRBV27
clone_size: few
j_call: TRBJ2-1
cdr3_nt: TGTGCCAGCAGGGTGACAGGGGGCCTCTTCGTGAGGGAGCAGTTCTTC
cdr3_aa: CASRVTGGLFVREQFF

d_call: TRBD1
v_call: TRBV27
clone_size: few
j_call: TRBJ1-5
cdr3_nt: TGTGCCAGCAGTTTAGCAGGGGGCAGAGGGGATCAGCCCCAGCATTTT
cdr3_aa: CASSLAGGRGDQPQHF

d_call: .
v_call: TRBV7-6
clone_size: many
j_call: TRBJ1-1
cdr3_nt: TGTGCCAGCAGCTTGACAGGCGCTGAAGCTTTCTTT
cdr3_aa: CASSLTGAEAFF

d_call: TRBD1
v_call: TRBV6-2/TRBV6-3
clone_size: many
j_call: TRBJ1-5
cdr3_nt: TGTGCCAGCCGCCGGACAGGGGCCGATCAGCCCCAGCATTTT
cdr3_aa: CASRRTGADQPQHF

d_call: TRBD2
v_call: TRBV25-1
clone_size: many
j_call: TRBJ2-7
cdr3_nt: TGTGCCAGCAGTGAAGGGGGGACTAGCGACGAGCAGTACTTC
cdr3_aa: CASSEGGTSDEQYF

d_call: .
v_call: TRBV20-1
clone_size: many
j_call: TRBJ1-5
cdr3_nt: TGCAGTGCTCAGGGGCCTTACATCTCCAATCAGCCCCAGCATTTT
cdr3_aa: CSAQGPYISNQPQHF

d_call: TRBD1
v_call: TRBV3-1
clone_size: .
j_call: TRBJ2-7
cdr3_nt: TGTGCCAGCAGCCAAGGAGGGACAGGGGGCCGCTACGAGCAGTACTTC
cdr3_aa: CASSQGGTGGRYEQYF

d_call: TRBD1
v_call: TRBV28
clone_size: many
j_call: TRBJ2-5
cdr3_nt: TGTGCCAGCAGTCCCCGGACAGGGGGGCAGACCCAGTACTTC
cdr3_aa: CASSPRTGGQTQYF

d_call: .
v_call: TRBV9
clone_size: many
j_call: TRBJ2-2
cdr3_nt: TGTGCCAGCAGCGGTGATCAGGGGTACACCGGGGAGCTGTTTTTT
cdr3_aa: CASSGDQGYTGELFF